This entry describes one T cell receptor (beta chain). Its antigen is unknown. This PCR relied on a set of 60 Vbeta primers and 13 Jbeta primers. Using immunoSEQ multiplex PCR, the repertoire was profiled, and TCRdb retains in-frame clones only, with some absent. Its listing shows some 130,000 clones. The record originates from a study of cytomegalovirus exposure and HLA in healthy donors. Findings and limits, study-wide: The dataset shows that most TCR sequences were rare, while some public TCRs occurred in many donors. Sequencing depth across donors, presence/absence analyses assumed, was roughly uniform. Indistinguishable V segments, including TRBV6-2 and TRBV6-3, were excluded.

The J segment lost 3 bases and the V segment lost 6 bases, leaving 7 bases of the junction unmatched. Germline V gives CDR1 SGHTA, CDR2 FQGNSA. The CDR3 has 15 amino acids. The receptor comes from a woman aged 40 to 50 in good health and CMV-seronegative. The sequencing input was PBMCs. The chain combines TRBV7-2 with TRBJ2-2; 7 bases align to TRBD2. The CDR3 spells CASSQWGGYTGELFF. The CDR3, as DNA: TGTGCCAGCAGTCAATGGGGGGGATACACCGGGGAGCTGTTTTTT.